This TCR beta chain was captured in a study of cytomegalovirus exposure and HLA in healthy donors. Study-wide background: Around 80 million unique TCRs from HLA-typed donors were held in an early data release.

Concerning this clone itself: Its antigen is currently unknown.

The V gene lost 4 bases and the J gene lost 4 bases, with 14 bases spanning the gap. This CDR3 contains 14 residues. Germline V gives CDR1 SGHNT, CDR2 YYREEE (reference sequence). Study findings and constraints: There were over 150 TCR beta chains listed as cytomegalovirus-associated. Follow-up analysis later connected one missense variant in DCLRE1C with trimming of TCR beta V- and J-genes.

The PCR made use of 60 Vbeta and 13 Jbeta primers. Libraries were prepared by immunoSEQ multiplex PCR; TCRdb keeps only in-frame clonotypes and omits some of them. The sample totals more than 30,000 clones; its top ten clones hold approximately 9%. The chain uses TRBV5-4 and TRBJ2-5, with unresolved D. Specimen: PBMCs. The receptor's source is a man aged 35 to 55 in good health and CMV-seropositive. In DNA, the CDR3 is TGTGCCAGCAGCACTGTTGAAGGCGGAGAGACCCAGTACTTC. It codes for CASSTVEGGETQYF.